This is a list of T cell receptor beta chains from one sample in a study of cytomegalovirus exposure and HLA in healthy donors. Data came from immunoSEQ multiplex PCR; TCRdb stores just in-frame clones and leaves some out. The sample gives some 130,000 clones, approximately 61% of which show up once; approximately 1.7% is in the top ten. The sequencing input was PBMCs. The receptors derive from a human donor in good health. Each CDR3 is given with its conserved first and last residue. D genes are given only for firm matches. Clone size is given for some rows only: seen once, a few or many times, or a class if the clone is expanded.

V,J,size,D,DNA,CDR3
TRBV4-1,TRBJ1-5,once,TRBD1,TGCGCCAGCAGTGAACAGGGGTTTAATCAGCCCCAGCATTTT,CASSEQGFNQPQHF
TRBV15,TRBJ1-5,.,.,TGTGCCACCAGCCTAAACAGGGAGTATCAGCCCCAGCATTTT,CATSLNREYQPQHF
TRBV18,TRBJ2-1,.,TRBD2,TGTGCCAGCCTAAGCGGGAAGAGCTCCTACAATGAGCAGTTCTTC,CASLSGKSSYNEQFF
TRBV5-6,TRBJ2-5,few,.,TGTGCCAGCAGCTTGTCTGGGTGGGAGAGGCGGCAAGAGACCCAGTACTTC,CASSLSGWERRQETQYF
TRBV11-2,TRBJ1-4,.,TRBD1,TGTGCCAGCAGCTTAAGGGGACAGGAGAGTGAAAAACTGTTTTTT,CASSLRGQESEKLFF
TRBV19,TRBJ2-7,.,TRBD1,TGTGCCAGTACCCCGGGACAGGGGTTCTACGAGCAGTACTTC,CASTPGQGFYEQYF
TRBV4-1,TRBJ2-7,.,.,TGCGCCAGCAGCCATTCGGACATGGGTCTTGACGAGCAGTACTTC,CASSHSDMGLDEQYF
TRBV6-1,TRBJ2-7,.,TRBD1,TGTGCCAGCAGTGGGACAGGTTGGGCCTACGAGCAGTACTTC,CASSGTGWAYEQYF
TRBV5-1,TRBJ2-5,.,TRBD2,TGCGCCAGCAGCTTGGCCGGGACTAGCGGACGAGAGACCCAGTACTTC,CASSLAGTSGRETQYF
TRBV5-4,TRBJ2-7,once,TRBD2,TGTGCCAGCAGCTTGTACCTTGGCGGGAGTTTCTACGAGCAGTACTTC,CASSLYLGGSFYEQYF
TRBV11-2,TRBJ2-7,.,TRBD2,TGTGCCAGCAGCTTAGTTACTAGCGGAACTACCTACGAGCAGTACTTC,CASSLVTSGTTYEQYF
TRBV27,TRBJ2-2,few,.,TGTGCCAGCAGTATTCAAATGACAGGGGAGCTGTTTTTT,CASSIQMTGELFF
TRBV5-1,TRBJ2-7,.,TRBD2,TGCGCCAGCAGCCCCGGGACTAGCTACAGCTCCTACGAGCAGTACTTC,CASSPGTSYSSYEQYF
TRBV19,TRBJ2-7,few,TRBD2,TGTGCCAGTAGTACAGCGGGAGGGTCCTACGAGCAGTACTTC,CASSTAGGSYEQYF
TRBV18,TRBJ2-1,.,.,TGTGCCAGCTTAAACCCGGACAGCTACAATGAGCAGTTCTTC,CASLNPDSYNEQFF
TRBV5-1,TRBJ2-1,.,TRBD2,TGCGCCAGCAGCTTGACTAGCGGGTCTACCTTTGAGCAGTTCTTC,CASSLTSGSTFEQFF
TRBV11-2,TRBJ2-2,.,TRBD1,TGTGCCAGCAGCTCACAGGGGGCGCAGGCCGGGGAGCTGTTTTTT,CASSSQGAQAGELFF
TRBV6-1,TRBJ1-4,.,.,TGTGCCAGCAGTGAAGAGGCGGGGGCGCACGAAAAACTGTTTTTT,CASSEEAGAHEKLFF
TRBV9,TRBJ2-1,.,TRBD2,TGTGCCAGCAGCGTAGGCGGGAGGGCCGAGAGCTCCTACAATGAGCAGTTCTTC,CASSVGGRAESSYNEQFF
TRBV28,TRBJ2-7,.,.,TGTGCCAGCAGTGGTTTGGCGGGAAAACCGTGGTACGAGCAGTACTTC,CASSGLAGKPWYEQYF
TRBV7-9,TRBJ2-2,.,TRBD2,TGTGCCAGCAGCTTACAACTAGCGGGGGCCGGGGAGCTGTTTTTT,CASSLQLAGAGELFF
TRBV10-3,TRBJ1-2,once,TRBD1,TGTGCCATCAGGAGCGGGACAGGGGGCTTTCAGGGCTACACCTTC,CAIRSGTGGFQGYTF
TRBV5-1,TRBJ2-7,.,TRBD2,TGCGCCAGCAGCCCCGTTACTAGCGGGAGCTACGAGCAGTACTTC,CASSPVTSGSYEQYF
TRBV15,TRBJ1-2,.,.,TGTGCCACCAGCAGAGATGCGGCGGCGAACTATGGCTACACCTTC,CATSRDAAANYGYTF
TRBV5-6,TRBJ2-7,.,.,TGTGCCAGCAGCCCCGGAGCCTCCTACGAGCAGTACTTC,CASSPGASYEQYF
TRBV7-9,TRBJ2-1,.,TRBD1,TGTGCCAGCAGCTTGACGCCGGGACAGGGGTACAATGAGCAGTTCTTC,CASSLTPGQGYNEQFF
TRBV28,TRBJ1-2,.,TRBD1,TGTGCCAGCAGTTTAGCAGACAGGGTCGACATCTACACCTTC,CASSLADRVDIYTF
TRBV28,TRBJ1-2,.,TRBD1,TGTGCCAGCAGTTTGGGACAGCGCTATGGCTACACCTTC,CASSLGQRYGYTF
TRBV5-1,TRBJ2-5,.,TRBD2,TGCGCCAGCCGCCCCGGGACTAGCGGGAGGCCGTACCAAGAGACCCAGTACTTC,CASRPGTSGRPYQETQYF
TRBV4-1,TRBJ1-1,.,TRBD1,TGCGCCAGCAGAAGACAGGGGAACACTGAAGCTTTCTTT,CASRRQGNTEAFF
TRBV27,TRBJ2-4,.,.,TGTGCCAGCAGTCCGTCACCGGGGATGAACATTCAGTACTTC,CASSPSPGMNIQYF
TRBV11-2,TRBJ1-5,.,.,TGTGCCAGCAGCTGGGAGGGGGGCAATCAGCCCCAGCATTTT,CASSWEGGNQPQHF
TRBV9,TRBJ2-7,.,TRBD1,TGTGCCAGCAGCGTAGGGGACAGGTCCGAGCAGTACTTC,CASSVGDRSEQYF
TRBV4-1,TRBJ2-3,.,.,TGCGCCAGCAGCCCTCGACTCGTTCTTGGTGGGGATACGCAGTATTTT,CASSPRLVLGGDTQYF
TRBV18,TRBJ2-7,.,.,TGTGCCAGCTCACCACCGCTGGGGGGGGGCTCAGGCTCCTACGAGCAGTACTTC,CASSPPLGGGSGSYEQYF
TRBV7-9,TRBJ2-3,.,TRBD2,TGTGCCAGCAGCCGACCTAGCGGGAGCACAGATACGCAGTATTTT,CASSRPSGSTDTQYF
TRBV18,TRBJ2-5,.,TRBD1,TGTGCCAGCTCCCGAAGGGGACAGGGGGAGACCCAGTACTTC,CASSRRGQGETQYF
TRBV28,TRBJ2-7,.,TRBD2,TGTGCCAGCAGCAGACTAGCGGGAGATTCCGAGCAGTACTTC,CASSRLAGDSEQYF
TRBV5-1,TRBJ1-4,.,TRBD1,TGCGCCAGCAGCGAGTGGACAGGGCTTAATGAAAAACTGTTTTTT,CASSEWTGLNEKLFF
TRBV11-3,TRBJ2-1,few,TRBD2,TGTGCCAGCAGCCCGGGACTAGCGGGAGAAACCAATGAGCAGTTCTTC,CASSPGLAGETNEQFF
TRBV18,TRBJ1-5,.,TRBD1,TGTGCCAGCTCACCCGGACAGGACAATCAGCCCCAGCATTTT,CASSPGQDNQPQHF
TRBV5-1,TRBJ2-7,.,TRBD2,TGCGCCAGCAGCGTCGGGAGGGGGGGGTACGAGCAGTACTTC,CASSVGRGGYEQYF
TRBV7-8,TRBJ2-3,.,.,TGTGCCAGCAGCTTAGCGATTGGGCAGGTTGGCACAGATACGCAGTATTTT,CASSLAIGQVGTDTQYF
TRBV6-1,TRBJ1-3,.,.,TGTGCCAGCAGTGAATATGCAGGGGACTCTGGAAACACCATATATTTT,CASSEYAGDSGNTIYF
TRBV7-9,TRBJ2-7,.,.,TGTGCCAGCAAGTCTATGAGCTCCTACGAGCAGTACTTC,CASKSMSSYEQYF
TRBV7-2,TRBJ1-4,once,TRBD1,TGTGCCAGCAGCTCCGGGACAGGAGCAACTAATGAAAAACTGTTTTTT,CASSSGTGATNEKLFF
TRBV5-1,TRBJ2-5,few,.,TGCGCCAGCAGCTTGCAGCCAGGCCGCCAAGAGACCCAGTACTTC,CASSLQPGRQETQYF
TRBV25-1,TRBJ2-7,.,.,TGTGCCAGCAGTGAACCCGGGGGTTACGAGCAGTACTTC,CASSEPGGYEQYF
TRBV14,TRBJ1-1,.,.,TGTGCCAGCAGCCAAGATGGGGGGACGATAAACACTGAAGCTTTCTTT,CASSQDGGTINTEAFF
TRBV7-8,TRBJ1-1,once,.,TGTGCCAGCAGCTTAGGGCTTTACACTGAAGCTTTCTTT,CASSLGLYTEAFF
TRBV5-5,TRBJ2-1,.,TRBD2,TGTGCCAGCAGCTTAAGCGGGACCTCCTACAATGAGCAGTTCTTC,CASSLSGTSYNEQFF
TRBV15,TRBJ2-7,few,.,TGTGCCACCAGCAGAGATCCAGGAGTAGGGGGTTACGAGCAGTACTTC,CATSRDPGVGGYEQYF
TRBV6-5,TRBJ2-2,few,TRBD1,TGTGCCAGCGGGGAACAGGGGGGAAGGACCGGGGAGCTGTTTTTT,CASGEQGGRTGELFF